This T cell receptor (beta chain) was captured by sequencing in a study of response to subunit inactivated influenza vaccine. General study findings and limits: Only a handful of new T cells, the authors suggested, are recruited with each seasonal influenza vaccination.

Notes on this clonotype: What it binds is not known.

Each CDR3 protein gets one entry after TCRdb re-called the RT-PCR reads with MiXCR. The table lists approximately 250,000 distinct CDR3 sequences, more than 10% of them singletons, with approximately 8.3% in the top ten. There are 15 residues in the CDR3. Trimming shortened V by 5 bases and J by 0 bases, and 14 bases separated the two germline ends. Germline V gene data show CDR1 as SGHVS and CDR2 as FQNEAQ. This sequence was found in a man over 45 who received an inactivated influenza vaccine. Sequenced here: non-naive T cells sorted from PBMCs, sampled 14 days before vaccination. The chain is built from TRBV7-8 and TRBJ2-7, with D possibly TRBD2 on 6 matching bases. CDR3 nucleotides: TGTGCCAGCAGCCTCGGGACTCCGAGCTCCTACGAGCAGTACTTC. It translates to CASSLGTPSSYEQYF. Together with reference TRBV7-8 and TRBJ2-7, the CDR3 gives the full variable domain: GAGVSQSPRYKVAKRGQDVALRCDPISGHVSLFWYQQALGQGPEFLTYFQNEAQLDKSGLPSDRFFAERPEGSVSTLKIQRTQQEDSAVYLCASSLGTPSSYEQYFGPGTRLTVT.